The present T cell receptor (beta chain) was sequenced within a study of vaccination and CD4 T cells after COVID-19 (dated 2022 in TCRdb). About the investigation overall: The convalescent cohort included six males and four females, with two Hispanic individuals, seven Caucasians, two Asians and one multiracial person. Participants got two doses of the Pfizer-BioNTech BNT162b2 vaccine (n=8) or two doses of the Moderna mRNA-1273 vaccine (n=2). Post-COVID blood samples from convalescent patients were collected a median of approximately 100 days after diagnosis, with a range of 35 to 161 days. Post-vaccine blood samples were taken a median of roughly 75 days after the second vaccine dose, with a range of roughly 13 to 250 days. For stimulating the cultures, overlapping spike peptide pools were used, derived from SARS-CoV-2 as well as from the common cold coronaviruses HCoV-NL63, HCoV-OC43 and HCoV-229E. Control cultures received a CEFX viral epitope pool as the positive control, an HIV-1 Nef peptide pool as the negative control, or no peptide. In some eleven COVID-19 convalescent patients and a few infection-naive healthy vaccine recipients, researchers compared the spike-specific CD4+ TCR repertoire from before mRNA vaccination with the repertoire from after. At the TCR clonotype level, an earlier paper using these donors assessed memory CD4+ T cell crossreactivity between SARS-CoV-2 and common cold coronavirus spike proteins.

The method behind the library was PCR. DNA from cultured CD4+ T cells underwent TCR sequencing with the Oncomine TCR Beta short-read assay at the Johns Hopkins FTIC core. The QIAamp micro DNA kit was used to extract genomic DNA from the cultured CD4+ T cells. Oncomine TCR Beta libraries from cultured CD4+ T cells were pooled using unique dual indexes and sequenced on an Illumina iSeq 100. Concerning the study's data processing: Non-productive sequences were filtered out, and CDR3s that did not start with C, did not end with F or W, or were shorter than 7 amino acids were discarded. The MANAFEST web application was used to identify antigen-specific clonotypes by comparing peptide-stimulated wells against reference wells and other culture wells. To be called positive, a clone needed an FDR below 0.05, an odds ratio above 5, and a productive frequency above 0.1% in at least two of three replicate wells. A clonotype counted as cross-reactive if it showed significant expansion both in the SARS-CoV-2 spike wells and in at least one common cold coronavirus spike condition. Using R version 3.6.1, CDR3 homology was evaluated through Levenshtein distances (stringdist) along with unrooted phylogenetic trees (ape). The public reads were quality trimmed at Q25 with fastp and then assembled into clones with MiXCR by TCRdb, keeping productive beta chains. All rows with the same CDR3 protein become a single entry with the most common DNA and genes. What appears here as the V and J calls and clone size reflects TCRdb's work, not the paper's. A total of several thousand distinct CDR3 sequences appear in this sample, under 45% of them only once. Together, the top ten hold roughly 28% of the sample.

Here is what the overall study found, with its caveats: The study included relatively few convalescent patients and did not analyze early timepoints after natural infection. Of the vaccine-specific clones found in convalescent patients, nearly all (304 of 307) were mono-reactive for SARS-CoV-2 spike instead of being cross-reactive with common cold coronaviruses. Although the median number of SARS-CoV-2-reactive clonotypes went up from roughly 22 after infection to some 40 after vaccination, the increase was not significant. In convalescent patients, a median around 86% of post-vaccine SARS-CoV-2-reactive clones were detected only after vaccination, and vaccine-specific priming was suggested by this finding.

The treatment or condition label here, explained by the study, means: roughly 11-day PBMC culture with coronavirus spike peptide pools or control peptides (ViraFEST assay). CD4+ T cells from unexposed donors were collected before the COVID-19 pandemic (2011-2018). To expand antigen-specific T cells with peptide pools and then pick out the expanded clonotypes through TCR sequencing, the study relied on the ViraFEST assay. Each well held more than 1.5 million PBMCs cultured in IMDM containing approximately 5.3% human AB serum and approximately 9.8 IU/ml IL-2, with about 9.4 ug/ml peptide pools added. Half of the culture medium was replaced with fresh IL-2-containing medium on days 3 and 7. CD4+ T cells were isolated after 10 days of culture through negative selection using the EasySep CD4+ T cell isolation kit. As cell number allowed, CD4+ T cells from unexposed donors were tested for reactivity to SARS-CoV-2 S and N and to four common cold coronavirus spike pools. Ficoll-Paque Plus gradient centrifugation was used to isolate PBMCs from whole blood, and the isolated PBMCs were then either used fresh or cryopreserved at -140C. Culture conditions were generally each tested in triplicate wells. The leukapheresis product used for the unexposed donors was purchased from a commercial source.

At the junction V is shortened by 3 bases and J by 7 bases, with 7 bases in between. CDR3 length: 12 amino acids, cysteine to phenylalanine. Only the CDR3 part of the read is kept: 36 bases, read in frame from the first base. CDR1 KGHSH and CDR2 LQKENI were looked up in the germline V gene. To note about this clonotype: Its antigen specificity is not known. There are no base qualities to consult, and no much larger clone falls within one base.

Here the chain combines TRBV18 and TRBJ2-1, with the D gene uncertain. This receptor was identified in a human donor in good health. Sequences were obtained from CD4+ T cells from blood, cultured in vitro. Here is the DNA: TGTGCCAGCTCACCCCCGAGTAATGAGCAGTTCTTC. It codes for CASSPPSNEQFF.